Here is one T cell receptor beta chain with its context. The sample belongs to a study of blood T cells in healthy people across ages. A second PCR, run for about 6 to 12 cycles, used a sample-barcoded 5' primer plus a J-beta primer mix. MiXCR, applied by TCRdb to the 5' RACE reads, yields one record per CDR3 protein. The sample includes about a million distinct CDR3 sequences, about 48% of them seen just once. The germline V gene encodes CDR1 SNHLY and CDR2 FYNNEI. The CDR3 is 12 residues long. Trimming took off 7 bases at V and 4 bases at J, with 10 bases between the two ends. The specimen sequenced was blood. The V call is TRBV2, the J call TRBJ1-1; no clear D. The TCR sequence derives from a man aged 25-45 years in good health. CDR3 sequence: CASTGRVTEAFF. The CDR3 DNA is TGTGCCAGCACGGGGAGGGTCACTGAAGCTTTCTTT. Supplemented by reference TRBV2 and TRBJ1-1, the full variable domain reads EPEVTQTPSHQVTQMGQEVILRCVPISNHLYFYWYRQILGQKVEFLVSFYNNEISEKSEIFDDQFSVERPDGSNFTLKIRSTKLEDSAMYFCASTGRVTEAFFGQGTRLTVV.